The 16 T cell receptor beta chains reported below all come from one sample, sequenced in a study of OX40 agonist ivuxolimab in advanced cancers. Sequenced by immunoSEQ multiplex PCR; TCRdb stores in-frame clones only, minus some. Of fewer than 65,000 clones in the sample, approximately 90% were seen once. Source: CD4+ or CD8+ T cells sorted from blood, taken in a trial of the OX40 agonist ivuxolimab. The receptors originated from an adult with an advanced solid tumor such as melanoma, head and neck, liver or kidney cancer.

This chain uses TRBV6-4 with TRBJ2-5, with D perhaps TRBD1 (5 bases). The germline V gene has CDR1 MRHNA and CDR2 SNTAGT. V lost 0 bases, J lost 1 base, and 9 bases lay in between. The CDR3 runs 15 residues. For the CDR3, the DNA is TGTGCCAGCAGTGACTCCCAGGGTAGCCAAGAGACCCAGTACTTC. Protein product: CASSDSQGSQETQYF.

The chain has TRBV9 and TRBJ2-6; no reliable D call. The CDR3 is 15 amino acids. The V end lost 4 bases, the J end lost 1 base, and 9 bases lay between the germline ends. Germline CDR1 SGDLS, CDR2 YYNGEE. This chain's CDR3 is CASSSRQSGANVLTF. CDR3 nucleotide sequence: TGTGCCAGCAGCTCCCGACAATCTGGGGCCAACGTCCTGACTTTC.

The chain joins TRBV7-3 to TRBJ2-5; 7 bases line up with TRBD1. Germline trimming cut 6 bases from V and 4 bases from J; bases unmatched to any gene: 14. The germline V gene encodes CDR1 SGHTA and CDR2 FQGTGA. CDR3 length equals 16 residues. The CDR3: CASRPKRGRITETQYF. For the CDR3, the DNA is TGTGCCAGCAGACCTAAGAGGGGGCGGATCACAGAGACCCAGTACTTC.

The CDR3: CASSLYIGAGRETQYF. In nucleotides, the CDR3 is TGTGCCAGCAGCTTGTATATTGGGGCCGGGAGGGAGACCCAGTACTTC. This chain uses TRBV5-4 with TRBJ2-5; 7 nucleotides align to TRBD2. V lost 1 base, J lost 5 bases, and 11 bases stayed unmatched. In germline, CDR1 is SGHNT, CDR2 YYREEE (reference sequence). The CDR3 spans 16 residues.

V is TRBV9 and J is TRBJ2-7; TRBD1 might be the D (5 bases). Trimming removed 0 bases at V and 2 bases at J, with 9 bases between. The CDR3 length is 14 residues. The V gene's germline CDR1 is SGDLS and CDR2 YYNGEE. The DNA for the CDR3 is TGTGCCAGCAGCGTAGCCCAGGGCCCCTACGAGCAGTACTTC. Translated: CASSVAQGPYEQYF. Full variable domain (rest looked up from reference TRBV9 and TRBJ2-7): DSGVTQTPKHLITATGQRVTLRCSPRSGDLSVYWYQQSLDQGLQFLIQYYNGEERAKGNILERFSAQQFPDLHSELNLSSLELGDSALYFCASSVAQGPYEQYFGPGTRLTVT.

The V gene is TRBV11-1, the J gene TRBJ2-1; D gene ambiguous. CDR1 is SGHAT and CDR2 is FQDESV in the germline V gene (reference sequence). There are 14 residues in the CDR3. V lost 2 bases, J lost 4 bases, and 9 bases lay in between. CDR3 sequence: CASSLKTVYNEQFF. The CDR3 DNA sequence: TGTGCCAGCAGCTTAAAGACGGTATACAATGAGCAGTTCTTC.

On this clone itself: The sample carries other DNA sequences with the same CDR3. CDR3 protein: CASSLAGTGGGYTF. CDR3 DNA: TGTGCCAGCAGCTTAGCCGGGACAGGGGGCGGCTACACCTTC. The V gene is TRBV7-9, the J gene TRBJ1-2; TRBD1 aligns across 12 bases. From germline, CDR1 is SEHNR and CDR2 FQNEAQ (reference sequence). The CDR3 covers 14 residues. The V segment lost 0 bases and the J segment 8 bases; nucleotides outside the gene matches: 1.

V gene TRBV18 combines with J gene TRBJ1-5; the D gene is possibly TRBD1 (6 bases). Trimming took off 5 bases at V and 1 base at J, with 9 bases between the two ends. The CDR3 extends over 14 amino acids. Per germline, CDR1 KGHSH and CDR2 LQKENI. CDR3 protein: CASSGQGSNQPQHF. CDR3 nucleotides: TGTGCCAGCTCAGGGCAGGGGAGCAATCAGCCCCAGCATTTT.

Concerning this clone itself: Other DNA sequences in this specimen translate into the identical CDR3. The rearrangement uses TRBV5-1 and TRBJ2-7, with TRBD1 identical over 8 bases. The CDR3 spans 14 residues. Trimming cost V 4 bases and J 1 base; bases outside gene matches: 4. Germline CDR1 reads SGHRS; CDR2 reads YFSETQ. In DNA, the CDR3 is TGCGCCAGCAGCCGCAGGGGGCAATCCTACGAGCAGTACTTC. This sequence encodes CASSRRGQSYEQYF.

The chain uses TRBV5-1 and TRBJ2-3; TRBD2 matches at 13 bases. The V gene's germline CDR1 is SGHRS and CDR2 YFSETQ. This CDR3 has 15 residues. The V gene end was trimmed by 2 bases and the J gene end by 7 bases; junction bases not matched to a gene: 4. The CDR3 sequence is CASSFTSGGANTQYF. Written as DNA, the CDR3 is TGCGCCAGCAGCTTCACTAGCGGGGGGGCAAATACGCAGTATTTT.

The chain joins TRBV4-1 to TRBJ2-3; a weak D match, TRBD2 (7 bases). Germline CDR1 is MGHRA and CDR2 is YSYEKL. V dropped 1 base and J dropped 2 bases, with 13 bases sitting between them. The CDR3 spans 16 residues. CDR3 sequence (DNA): TGCGCCAGCAGCCAAGCAAGGGGGGGTAACACAGATACGCAGTATTTT. Translated, it gives CASSQARGGNTDTQYF.

Only a few counts were recorded for this clone. This chain joins TRBV9 and TRBJ2-1; D ambiguous. This CDR3 has 15 residues. Trimming stripped 4 bases from V and 0 bases from J, with 11 bases between. Germline V gene lookup returns CDR1 SGDLS and CDR2 YYNGEE. CDR3 coding DNA: TGTGCCAGCAGCCGTGACGTTACCTCCTACAATGAGCAGTTCTTC. This encodes CASSRDVTSYNEQFF.

The CDR3 sequence is CASSLGAGGTGELFF. The CDR3 DNA is TGTGCCAGCAGCTTAGGGGCGGGCGGTACCGGGGAGCTGTTTTTT. The chain couples TRBV7-2 to TRBJ2-2; tentatively, D is TRBD2 (5 bases). CDR1 is SGHTA and CDR2 is FQGNSA in the germline V gene. With 1 base removed from V and 5 bases from J, the gap between germline ends came to 11 bases. The CDR3 is 15 amino acids.

The gene calls are TRBV5-1 and TRBJ1-3, with D possibly TRBD1 on 6 matching bases. The CDR3 length is 15 residues. V dropped 1 base and J dropped 3 bases, with 11 bases sitting between them. The germline gives CDR1 SGHRS, CDR2 YFSETQ. The CDR3 coding sequence is TGCGCCAGCAGCTTGTCGGGGGGCTTTGGAAACACCATATATTTT. Its translation: CASSLSGGFGNTIYF.

This chain connects TRBV11-2 to TRBJ1-1, with D uncertain. The CDR3 loop spans 16 amino acids. V shed 3 bases and J shed 4 bases, with 18 bases lying between them. Germline V lookup: CDR1 SGHAT, CDR2 FQNNGV. CDR3 loop: CASSFSEGGARTEAFF. The DNA of the CDR3 is TGTGCCAGCAGCTTTTCAGAGGGCGGTGCGCGCACTGAAGCTTTCTTT. Drawing the rest from reference TRBV11-2 and TRBJ1-1, the complete variable domain is EAGVAQSPRYKIIEKRQSVAFWCNPISGHATLYWYQQILGQGPKLLIQFQNNGVVDDSQLPKDRFSAERLKGVDSTLKIQPAKLEDSAVYLCASSFSEGGARTEAFFGQGTRLTVV.

CDR3 protein: CASSQDLGTGGETQYF. For the CDR3, the DNA is TGTGCCAGCAGCCAAGACCTGGGGACAGGGGGAGAGACCCAGTACTTC. The chain is built from TRBV14 and TRBJ2-5; 11 positions agree with TRBD1. In germline, CDR1 is SGHDN, CDR2 FVKESK. V shed 0 bases, J shed 4 bases, and the junction held 4 bases outside the gene matches. There are 16 residues in the CDR3. Based on the CDR3 plus reference TRBV14 and TRBJ2-5, the full variable domain is EAGVTQFPSHSVIEKGQTVTLRCDPISGHDNLYWYRRVMGKEIKFLLHFVKESKQDESGMPNNRFLAERTGGTYSTLKVQPAELEDSGVYFCASSQDLGTGGETQYFGPGTRLLVL.